This is a list of T cell receptor beta chains from one sample in a study of blood T cell repertoires in COVID-19. Assay: immunoSEQ multiplex PCR; the TCRdb copy retains only in-frame clones and omits some. The table has about 220,000 clones, about 80% seen once. The specimen was peripheral blood. The receptors derive from a woman in her 30s who had recovered from COVID-19. CDR3s include the opening cysteine and the closing phenylalanine or tryptophan. The D gene is left open where the match is weak. A row's size may be missing; if present it is once, few, many or a size class.

j_call | clone_size | d_call | v_call | cdr3_nt | cdr3_aa
TRBJ2-2 | NA | NA | TRBV9 | TGTGCCAGCAGCGCTAACACCGGGGAGCTGTTTTTT | CASSANTGELFF
TRBJ2-6 | NA | NA | TRBV5-6 | TGTGCCAGCAGCTTCCAAACTGGGGCCAACGTCCTGACTTTC | CASSFQTGANVLTF
TRBJ2-1 | NA | NA | TRBV7-7 | TGTGCTAGCAGCTTGGCCCGGGGAGGGGGTGAGCAGTTCTTC | CASSLARGGGEQFF
TRBJ1-4 | once | NA | TRBV9 | TGTGCCAGCAGCCTCCGGCCAGCGGACTCTTACAATGAAAAACTGTTTTTT | CASSLRPADSYNEKLFF
TRBJ1-1 | NA | TRBD1 | TRBV6-6 | TGTGCCAGCAGTACCCGGGACAGTGAAGCTTTCTTT | CASSTRDSEAFF
TRBJ2-5 | NA | TRBD2 | TRBV11-2 | TGTGCCAGCAGCTTAATCGGTCTCGGGACTAGCGGACAAGAGACCCAGTACTTC | CASSLIGLGTSGQETQYF
TRBJ1-1 | many | NA | TRBV24-1 | TGTGCCACCAGTGATTTGCTAATTCGGCAGGGGAACACTGAAGCTTTCTTT | CATSDLLIRQGNTEAFF
TRBJ2-3 | NA | TRBD2 | TRBV28 | TGTGCCAGCAGGTACCCAGGGACTAGCGGGAGGGCCTTAGATACGCAGTATTTT | CASRYPGTSGRALDTQYF
TRBJ2-1 | NA | TRBD2 | TRBV2 | TGTGCCAGCAGTGATCCAGCTAGCGGGACCTACAATGAGCAGTTCTTC | CASSDPASGTYNEQFF
TRBJ2-7 | NA | NA | TRBV6-5 | TGTGCCAGCAGTTCACAGAGAACTCACGAGCAGTACTTC | CASSSQRTHEQYF
TRBJ2-7 | NA | TRBD1 | TRBV11-1 | TGTGCCAGCAGCCACAGGGGTGGGGAGCAGTACTTC | CASSHRGGEQYF
TRBJ2-1 | NA | NA | TRBV29-1 | TGCAGCGTCCGACCGCTAGTAAATGAGCAGTTCTTC | CSVRPLVNEQFF
TRBJ1-5 | NA | TRBD1 | TRBV28 | TGTGCCAGCAGTTTACAGGGGGCGCCCGGCAATCAGCCCCAGCATTTT | CASSLQGAPGNQPQHF
TRBJ2-2 | NA | NA | TRBV9 | TGTGCCAGCGGGGGGATTAACGGGGAGCTGTTTTTT | CASGGINGELFF
TRBJ1-1 | NA | NA | TRBV11-2 | TGTGCCAGCAGCTTTCCGGGGCGGGGGACTGAAGCTTTCTTT | CASSFPGRGTEAFF
TRBJ2-7 | NA | NA | TRBV5-6 | TGTGCCAGCAGCTTGATGGGCAGGGGCTTCGACGAGCAGTACTTC | CASSLMGRGFDEQYF
TRBJ2-1 | once | NA | TRBV29-1 | TGCAGCGTTTCCGACAGCAGCTCCTACAATGAGCAGTTCTTC | CSVSDSSSYNEQFF
TRBJ1-1 | NA | TRBD1 | TRBV5-1 | TGCGCCAGCAGCTTTGGTTGGGACAGGATGAACACTGAAGCTTTCTTT | CASSFGWDRMNTEAFF
TRBJ2-7 | NA | NA | TRBV6-6 | TGTGCCAGCAAAGGGCAGGGTGCCTACGAGCAGTACTTC | CASKGQGAYEQYF
TRBJ1-1 | NA | NA | TRBV6-4 | TGTGCCAGCAGTGACTTGCCGGGAGGGAACACTGAAGCTTTCTTT | CASSDLPGGNTEAFF
TRBJ2-3 | NA | NA | TRBV28 | TGTGCCAGCAGACTAAGACTGGAAAGCACAGATACGCAGTATTTT | CASRLRLESTDTQYF
TRBJ2-6 | NA | NA | TRBV2 | TGTGCCAGCAGTGCTCTCCCTAACGCCGGGGCCAACGTCCTGACTTTC | CASSALPNAGANVLTF
TRBJ2-1 | NA | TRBD1 | TRBV30 | TGTGCCTGGAGTGCGGGGACAGGGGCTTTGGGGAATGAGCAGTTCTTC | CAWSAGTGALGNEQFF
TRBJ2-3 | NA | TRBD2 | TRBV7-9 | TGTGCCAGCAGCTTATTTGCGGGAGATTTGGATACGCAGTATTTT | CASSLFAGDLDTQYF